This TCR beta chain was captured by sequencing in a study of beta chain features in type 1 diabetes (dated by TCRdb to 2016 to 2019). With regard to the full study: Mean age, gender distribution, total cell number and subset yield were not different between patients and healthy donors. The study compared the TCRB repertoires of sorted circulating CD4+ T cell subsets in recently diagnosed type 1 diabetes patients with those in matched healthy donors. A total of around 110,000,000 sorted cells were examined across all samples, and a strong correlation was observed between cell number per subset and RNA yield. Whereas all 30 or so donors provided naive and central memory subsets, regulatory and stem cell-like memory subsets were isolated from just 8 patients and about 8 healthy donors.

Summary of the overall study and its limitations: Shorter templates might be favored by PCR, yet because patient and control samples were amplified and corrected together, any such skew would affect both groups equally. Sequencing cDNA rather than genomic DNA could over-represent highly expressing activated cells, although activation and CD3 levels did not differ between groups. A moderate but significant shortening of TCRB CDR3 length was observed in type 1 diabetes patients in all four CD4+ subsets. Because the HLA sub-analyses included only small numbers of individuals, any influence of HLA type on TCRB rearrangement was left unresolved. At VDJ recombination sites, type 1 diabetes patients had fewer insertions and more deleted nucleotides, which implies abnormalities in thymic rearrangement. Naive, central memory and regulatory TCRB repertoires appeared more similar among patients than among healthy donors.

On this clone itself: This receptor's antigen is unknown. No clone much larger than this one lies a single base away; base qualities are absent.

The CDR3 numbers 18 residues from cysteine through phenylalanine. Only the CDR3 region is kept as DNA, spanning 54 bases read in frame from base 1. CDR1 and CDR2 (SGHDN, FVKESK) derive from the germline V gene. Deletion took 0 bases off V and 0 bases off J, with a span of 17 bases between the germline ends. All of the isolated RNA was reverse transcribed with the High Capacity cDNA Reverse Transcription Kit, so expressed TCRB transcripts were sequenced. Deep immunoSEQ sequencing was performed on naive, central memory and regulatory T cell samples, with an average of around 3.5 million total reads per sample. After sorted cells were lysed in RLT buffer, RNA was extracted with DNase-treated RNeasy Micro or Mini kits, with the choice depending on cell number. To prevent cross-contamination, every cell subset was processed on its own, while patient and healthy donor samples were processed together. Using the immunoSEQ multiplex PCR, TCRB sequences were amplified from cDNA into 87-bp fragments spanning the CDR3 region. Amplicons were sequenced on the Illumina HiSeq platform. As for how the authors treated the data: Synthetic template baselines were used to correct PCR bias computationally, reads within Hamming distance 2 were collapsed together, and singletons that could not be merged were discarded. Reads were aligned to IMGT to assign V, D and J genes, CDR3 length, and insertions or deletions at six rearrangement sites. Within each subset, clonotype counts were normalized to sorted cell number, after which true diversity and Gini coefficients were computed with the tcR R package. The overlap coefficient, calculated on TCRB nucleotide sequences, was used to measure repertoire sharing. As a proxy for the pre-selection repertoire, out-of-frame TCRB sequences from naive cells were analyzed. As stored in TCRdb, this immuneACCESS dataset retains in-frame rearrangements with V and J assigned. A fraction of the clones does not appear; measured against another copy, unresolved V genes explain less than half of the discrepancy, and the remainder lacks a known reason. That table gives V, J and clone size, and the DNA gave D and trimming. For this sample the table gives 810,000 or so clones, of which 17% were detected only once. The top ten clonotypes cover 0.02% to 0.025% of the sample.

Each donor gave one peripheral blood draw, averaging about 100 mL, which was collected into heparinised tubes. A BD FACSAria II was used to sort naive, central memory, regulatory and stem cell-like memory CD4+ T cells with a panel that included CD45RO, CCR7, CD25, CD127, CD95 and CD27. Every sorted population had a purity above 95%. PBMCs were isolated immediately by Lymphoprep density gradient centrifugation and stained directly without culture. So that batch effects would be minimized, each experiment stained and sorted samples in pairs, pairing one healthy donor with one patient. Sequenced input: naive CD4+ T cells from blood. Reading the label with the study, this specimen's cell subset or site is: true naive CD4+ T cells. The V gene is TRBV14 and the J gene is TRBJ1-1; the D gene is not confidently resolved. The receptor was derived from a young woman in good health. This receptor has the CDR3 CASSQDFNPAFLNTEAFF. The nucleotides are TGTGCCAGCAGCCAAGATTTTAACCCGGCTTTCCTGAACACTGAAGCTTTCTTT.